The entry below gives a single T cell receptor beta chain sequence along with its context. Its antigen remains unidentified. This sample was included in a study of T cells in localized non-small cell lung cancer. Per the germline V gene, CDR1 is SGHRS and CDR2 is YFSETQ. Deletions cut 2 bases from V and 5 bases from J, with 14 bases between. The CDR3 sequence is 14 residues long. Findings and caveats of the study: Median around 54 top-100 tumor clones were shared with paired adjacent lung. Compared with tumor, uninvolved adjacent lung displayed greater T cell clonality, ranking highest overall. With higher T cell density in blood came longer overall survival.

Produced via immunoSEQ multiplex PCR; TCRdb's table is partial and in-frame only. Among roughly 13,000 clones listed, roughly 84% were seen once. The clonotype was recovered from a male donor older than 55 with stage I squamous cell lung carcinoma. J is TRBJ2-7 and V is TRBV5-1; D not resolved. The sample here was peripheral blood, taken before any cancer treatment. CDR3 bases: TGCGCCAGCAGCTTAATCCCTTCCCGGGACGAGCAGTACTTC. The encoded protein is CASSLIPSRDEQYF.